This is a list of T cell receptor beta chains from one sample in a study of blood T cell repertoires in COVID-19. TCRdb keeps only in-frame clones here, not all; method: immunoSEQ multiplex PCR. The repertoire holds 100,000 or so clones, 80% to 95% seen once, with roughly 5% in the top ten. Specimen: peripheral blood. The receptors were gathered from a man between 65 and 79 years old with acute or convalescent COVID-19. Each CDR3 is given with its conserved first and last residue. The order of the fields is D gene, clone size, V gene, J gene, CDR3 protein, CDR3 DNA. The D gene is left open where the match is weak. The size entry is marked missing in some rows and otherwise reads once, few, many or a size class.

>-|-|TRBV29-1|TRBJ2-1
CSSLAAGGEQFF
TGCAGCTCGCTGGCCGCGGGCGGTGAGCAGTTCTTC
>TRBD2|-|TRBV19|TRBJ2-7
CASSWGTSGLSYEQYF
TGTGCCAGTAGTTGGGGGACTAGCGGCCTTTCCTACGAGCAGTACTTC
>-|-|TRBV5-8|TRBJ1-1
CASSLVAGYTEAFF
TGTGCCAGCAGCTTGGTAGCGGGTTACACTGAAGCTTTCTTT
>TRBD2|-|TRBV19|TRBJ2-4
CASSIDGAGLAGKLGSNIQYF
TGTGCCAGTAGTATAGATGGGGCGGGACTAGCGGGAAAGTTGGGATCGAACATTCAGTACTTC
>TRBD1|-|TRBV7-9|TRBJ2-4
CASSTTRTGRKNIQYF
TGTGCCAGCAGCACGACCCGGACAGGGAGGAAAAACATTCAGTACTTC
>-|once|TRBV4-1|TRBJ1-5
CASSPFGTDSNQPQHF
TGCGCCAGCAGCCCCTTCGGGACTGATAGCAATCAGCCCCAGCATTTT
>TRBD2|-|TRBV7-9|TRBJ2-1
CASSFDGRSADEQFF
TGTGCCAGCAGCTTTGACGGGAGGAGCGCCGATGAGCAGTTCTTC
>-|-|TRBV28|TRBJ1-4
CASTMGLGEKLFF
TGTGCCAGCACGATGGGGCTGGGTGAAAAACTGTTTTTT
>-|-|TRBV28|TRBJ2-5
CASSFPGVKETQYF
TGTGCCAGCAGTTTCCCGGGGGTAAAAGAGACCCAGTACTTC
>-|-|TRBV4-1|TRBJ2-1
CASSQPPGLLGINEQFF
TGCGCCAGCAGCCAACCCCCAGGTTTACTAGGAATCAATGAGCAGTTCTTC
>TRBD2|-|TRBV10-2|TRBJ2-7
CASGEGGTPYEQYF
TGCGCCAGCGGGGAGGGAGGGACCCCCTACGAGCAGTACTTC
>TRBD2|-|TRBV14|TRBJ2-3
CASSELAGHTDTQYF
TGTGCCAGCAGCGAACTAGCGGGACACACAGATACGCAGTATTTT
>-|-|TRBV6-1|TRBJ2-3
CASSEISDGDTQYF
TGTGCCAGCAGTGAAATCTCAGACGGGGATACGCAGTATTTT
>TRBD2|once|TRBV6-6|TRBJ2-1
CASSYSPAGEEFF
TGTGCCAGCAGTTACAGTCCAGCGGGGGAGGAGTTCTTC
>TRBD1|once|TRBV19|TRBJ1-5
CASSIRGTVNQPQHF
TGTGCCAGTAGTATCCGCGGGACAGTCAATCAGCCCCAGCATTTT
>TRBD1|-|TRBV7-8|TRBJ2-1
CASSLRDRDNEQFF
TGTGCCAGCAGCTTACGGGACAGGGACAATGAGCAGTTCTTC
>TRBD2|once|TRBV5-6|TRBJ2-3
CASSLARSSGSAPDTQYF
TGTGCCAGCAGCTTGGCCCGGTCTAGCGGGAGTGCGCCAGATACGCAGTATTTT
>-|once|TRBV10-3|TRBJ1-1
CAISESLKEAFF
TGTGCCATCAGTGAGTCCTTAAAAGAAGCTTTCTTT
>-|-|TRBV6-6|TRBJ1-2
CASSPALGRDYGYTF
TGTGCCAGCAGTCCCGCCCTAGGGAGGGACTATGGCTACACCTTC
>TRBD2|-|TRBV30|TRBJ2-3
CAWSRIAGSSTDTQYF
TGTGCCTGGAGTAGAATAGCGGGGTCTAGCACAGATACGCAGTATTTT
>-|-|TRBV19|TRBJ2-3
CASSIRGGRADTQYF
TGTGCCAGTAGTATTAGGGGCGGACGAGCAGATACGCAGTATTTT
>TRBD2|-|TRBV6-5|TRBJ2-7
CASRAGGPDEQYF
TGTGCCAGCAGGGCGGGAGGGCCCGACGAGCAGTACTTC
>TRBD2|-|TRBV7-2|TRBJ2-5
CASSISGGIQETQYF
TGTGCCAGCAGCATTAGCGGGGGGATCCAAGAGACCCAGTACTTC
>-|-|TRBV28|TRBJ1-1
CATQEGEAFF
TGTGCCACCCAGGAGGGAGAAGCTTTCTTT
>-|-|TRBV11-2|TRBJ2-3
CASSPRGGGSGTDTQYF
TGTGCCAGCAGTCCCCGTGGGGGCGGGAGCGGCACAGATACGCAGTATTTT
>-|-|TRBV19|TRBJ2-1
CASSIVGGDEQFF
TGTGCCAGTAGTATAGTAGGGGGGGATGAGCAGTTCTTC
>-|-|TRBV7-3|TRBJ2-5
CASSLTGGQETQYF
TGTGCCAGCAGCTTAACGGGGGGTCAAGAGACCCAGTACTTC
>TRBD1|-|TRBV11-2|TRBJ1-1
CASSFWTGSEAFF
TGTGCCAGCAGCTTTTGGACAGGGAGTGAAGCTTTCTTT